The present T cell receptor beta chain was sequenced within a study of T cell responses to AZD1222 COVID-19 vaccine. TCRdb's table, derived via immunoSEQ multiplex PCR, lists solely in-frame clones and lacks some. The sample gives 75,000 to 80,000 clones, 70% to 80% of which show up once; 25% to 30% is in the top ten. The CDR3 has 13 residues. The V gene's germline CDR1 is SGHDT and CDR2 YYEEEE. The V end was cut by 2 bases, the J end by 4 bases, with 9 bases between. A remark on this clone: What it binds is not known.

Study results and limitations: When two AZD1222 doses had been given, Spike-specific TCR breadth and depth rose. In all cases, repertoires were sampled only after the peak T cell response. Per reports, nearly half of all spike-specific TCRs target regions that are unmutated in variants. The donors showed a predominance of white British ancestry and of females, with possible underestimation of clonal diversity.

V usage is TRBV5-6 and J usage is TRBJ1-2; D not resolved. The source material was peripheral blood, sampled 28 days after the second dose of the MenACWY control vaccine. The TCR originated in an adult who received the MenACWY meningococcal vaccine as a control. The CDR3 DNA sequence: TGTGCCAGCAGCTTAGGAACCCCCTATGGCTACACCTTC. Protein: CASSLGTPYGYTF.